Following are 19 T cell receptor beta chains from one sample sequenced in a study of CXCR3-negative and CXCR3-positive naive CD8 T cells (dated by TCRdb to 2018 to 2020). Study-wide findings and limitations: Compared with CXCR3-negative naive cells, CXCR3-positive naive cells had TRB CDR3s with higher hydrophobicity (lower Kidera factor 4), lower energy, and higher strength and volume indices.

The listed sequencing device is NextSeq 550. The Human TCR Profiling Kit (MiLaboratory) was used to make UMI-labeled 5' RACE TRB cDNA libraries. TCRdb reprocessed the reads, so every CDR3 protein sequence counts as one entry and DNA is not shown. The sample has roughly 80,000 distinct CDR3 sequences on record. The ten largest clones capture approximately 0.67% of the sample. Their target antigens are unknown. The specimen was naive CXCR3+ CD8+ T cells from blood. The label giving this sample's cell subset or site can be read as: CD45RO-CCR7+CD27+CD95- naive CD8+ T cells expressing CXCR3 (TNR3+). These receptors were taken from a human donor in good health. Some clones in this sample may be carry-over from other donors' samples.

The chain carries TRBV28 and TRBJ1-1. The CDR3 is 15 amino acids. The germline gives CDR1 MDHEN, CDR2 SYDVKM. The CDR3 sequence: CASSPRRGKGTEAFF.

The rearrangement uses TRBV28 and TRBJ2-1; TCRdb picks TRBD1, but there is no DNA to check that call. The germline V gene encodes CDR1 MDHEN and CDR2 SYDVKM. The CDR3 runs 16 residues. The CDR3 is CASSSRGDSSYNEQFF.

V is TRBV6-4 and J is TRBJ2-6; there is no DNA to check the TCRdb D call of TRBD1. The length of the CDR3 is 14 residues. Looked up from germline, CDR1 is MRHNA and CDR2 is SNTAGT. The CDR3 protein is CASSDGQGANVLTF.

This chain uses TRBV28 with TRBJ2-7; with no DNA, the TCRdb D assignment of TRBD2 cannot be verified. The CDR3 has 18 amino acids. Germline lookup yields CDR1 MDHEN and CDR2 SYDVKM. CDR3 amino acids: CASSFPVPPSGGDYEQYF.

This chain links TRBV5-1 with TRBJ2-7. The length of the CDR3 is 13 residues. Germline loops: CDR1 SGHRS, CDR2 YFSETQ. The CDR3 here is CASSFDIPSEQYF.

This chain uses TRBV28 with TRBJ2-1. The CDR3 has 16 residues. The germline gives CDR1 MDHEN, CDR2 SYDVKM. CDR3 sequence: CASSSRSLGSGNEQFF.

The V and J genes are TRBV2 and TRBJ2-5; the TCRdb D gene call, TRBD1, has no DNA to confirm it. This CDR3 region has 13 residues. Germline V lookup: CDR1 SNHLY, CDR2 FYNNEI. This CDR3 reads CASSVWTEETQYF. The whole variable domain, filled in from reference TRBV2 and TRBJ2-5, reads EPEVTQTPSHQVTQMGQEVILRCVPISNHLYFYWYRQILGQKVEFLVSFYNNEISEKSEIFDDQFSVERPDGSNFTLKIRSTKLEDSAMYFCASSVWTEETQYFGPGTRLLVL.

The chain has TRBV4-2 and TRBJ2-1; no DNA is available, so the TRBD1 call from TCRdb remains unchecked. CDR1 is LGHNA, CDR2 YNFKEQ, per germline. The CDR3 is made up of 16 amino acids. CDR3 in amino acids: CASSQVELSHDDEQFF.

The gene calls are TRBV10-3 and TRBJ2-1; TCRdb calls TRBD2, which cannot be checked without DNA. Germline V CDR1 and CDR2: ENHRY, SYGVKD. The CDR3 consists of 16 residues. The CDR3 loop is CAISEDEEGLYNEQFF.

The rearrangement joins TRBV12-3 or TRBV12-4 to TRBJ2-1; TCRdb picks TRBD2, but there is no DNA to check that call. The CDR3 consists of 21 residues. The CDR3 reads CASSFSVEGGIGESSYNEQFF.

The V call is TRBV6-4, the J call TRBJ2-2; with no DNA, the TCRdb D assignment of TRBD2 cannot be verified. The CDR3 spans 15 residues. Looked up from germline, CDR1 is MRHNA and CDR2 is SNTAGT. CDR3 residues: CASSEVAANTGELFF.

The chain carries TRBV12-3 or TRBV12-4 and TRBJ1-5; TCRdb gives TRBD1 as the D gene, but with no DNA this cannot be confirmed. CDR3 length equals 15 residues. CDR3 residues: CASSPMDRVNQPQHF.

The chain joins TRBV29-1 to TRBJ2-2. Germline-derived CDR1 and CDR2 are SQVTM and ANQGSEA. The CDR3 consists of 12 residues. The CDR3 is CSVEDPPGELFF.

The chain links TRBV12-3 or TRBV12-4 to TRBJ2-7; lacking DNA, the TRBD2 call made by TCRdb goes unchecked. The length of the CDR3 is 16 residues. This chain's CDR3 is CASSFGTSGSFYEQYF.

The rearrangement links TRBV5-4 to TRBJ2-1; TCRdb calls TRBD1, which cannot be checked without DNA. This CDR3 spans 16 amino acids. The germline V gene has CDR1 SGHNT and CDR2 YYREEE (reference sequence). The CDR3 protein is CASSLVETGFSNEQFF.

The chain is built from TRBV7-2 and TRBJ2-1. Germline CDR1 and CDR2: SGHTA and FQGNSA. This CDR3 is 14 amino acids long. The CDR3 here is CASSLVRVKDEQFF.

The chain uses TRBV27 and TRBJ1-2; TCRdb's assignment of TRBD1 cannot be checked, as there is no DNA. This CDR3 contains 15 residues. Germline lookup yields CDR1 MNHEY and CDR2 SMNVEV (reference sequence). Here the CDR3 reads CASSFAGQGVEGYTF.

CDR3 amino acids: CASSPPGDEKLFF. This sequence joins TRBV6-2 or TRBV6-3 and TRBJ1-4; TCRdb indicates TRBD1, and absent DNA this call remains unverified. The CDR3 is 13 amino acids. Germline CDR1 is MNHEY and CDR2 is SVGEGT.

The CDR3 sequence: CATSTGRGEDGNEQFF. The chain carries TRBV15 and TRBJ2-1; TCRdb's D gene call, TRBD2, goes unchecked for lack of DNA. CDR1 and CDR2 (germline): LNHNV, YYDKDF (reference sequence). This CDR3 contains 16 residues.